The 3 T cell receptor beta chains reported below all come from one sample, sequenced in a study of shared clonotypes between healthy human individuals. Only in-frame clones appear in the TCRdb table, and some are missing; sequencing was by immunoSEQ multiplex PCR. This sample has fewer than 700,000 clones, with roughly 79% found just once. Source material: PBMCs. All receptors come from a woman between 40 and 50 years old in good health. Some clones in this sample may be carry-over from other donors' samples.

The chain carries TRBV18 and TRBJ2-7; 7 bases map to TRBD2. The junction had 6 bases not matched to a gene; V was cut back by 2 bases and J by 2 bases. The CDR3 has 15 amino acids. Germline assignment: CDR1 KGHSH and CDR2 LQKENI. CDR3 sequence (DNA): TGTGCCAGCTCACCAACGGCGGGAGTGCCCTACGAGCAGTACTTC. It encodes CASSPTAGVPYEQYF.

The rearrangement links TRBV27 to TRBJ1-1; perhaps TRBD1 as D (6 bases). Trimming stripped 4 bases from V and 4 bases from J, with 13 bases between. The CDR3 is made up of 14 amino acids. Looked up from germline, CDR1 is MNHEY and CDR2 is SMNVEV (reference sequence). This chain's CDR3 is CASSSINRVTEAFF. The CDR3 DNA sequence: TGTGCCAGCAGTTCTATAAACAGGGTCACTGAAGCTTTCTTT.

This chain links TRBV9 with TRBJ2-1; 10 bases line up with TRBD2. Germline assignment: CDR1 SGDLS and CDR2 YYNGEE. Germline trimming cut 3 bases from V and 8 bases from J; bases unmatched to any gene: 5. The CDR3 runs to 14 residues. CDR3 residues: CASSGGSGRDEQFF. For the CDR3, the DNA is TGTGCCAGCAGCGGGGGGAGCGGGAGGGATGAGCAGTTCTTC.